This T cell receptor beta chain comes out of a study of blood T cells in healthy people across ages. With a J-beta primer mix and a sample-barcoded 5' primer, a second PCR ran 7 to 11 cycles. In TCRdb, the 5' RACE reads were re-called with MiXCR into one record per CDR3 protein. Of approximately 1.5 million distinct CDR3 sequences listed, less than 45% were seen once; the top ten hold more than 4%. This CDR3 is built from 11 residues. V lost 6 bases, J lost 12 bases, and 14 bases lay in between. The germline V gene encodes CDR1 SNHLY and CDR2 FYNNEI. The V and J genes are TRBV2 and TRBJ1-1; a weak D match, TRBD1 (6 bases). The sample consisted of blood. The receptor comes from a woman aged 18-30 years in good health. The CDR3 sequence: CASSLGQTSFF. The CDR3 DNA sequence: TGTGCCAGCAGCCTAGGACAGACGTCTTTCTTT.